A single sample is the source of the 11 T cell receptor beta chains below, sequenced in a study of identical twins. MiXCR, applied by TCRdb to the 5' RACE reads, yields one record per CDR3 protein. Of some 600,000 distinct CDR3 sequences listed, just over 7% were seen once; the top ten hold 1.6%. The same data also went into a second study, on yellow fever vaccine responses in identical twins.

Sequenced material: PBMCs. These TCRs come from a young woman in good health.

This clonotype was found many times. The V gene is TRBV12-3 or TRBV12-4, the J gene TRBJ2-5; TRBD1 matches at 7 bases. This CDR3 comprises 15 residues. V trimming: 4 bases; J trimming: 0 bases; junction bases outside the gene matches: 5. The CDR3 spells CASSWGTANQETQYF. The CDR3 DNA follows: TGTGCCAGCAGTTGGGGGACAGCGAACCAAGAGACCCAGTACTTC.

This clonotype was picked up many times. This rearrangement joins TRBV7-9 to TRBJ2-4; no clear D. V lost 5 bases and J lost 0, with 14 bases in between. The CDR3 is 16 amino acids. Germline V gene data show CDR1 as SEHNR and CDR2 as FQNEAQ (reference sequence). The CDR3 loop is CASSPPSTLAKNIQYF. CDR3 coding DNA: TGTGCCAGCAGCCCACCCTCGACTCTAGCCAAAAACATTCAGTACTTC.

This clonotype was counted ten times or more. The V gene is TRBV5-1, the J gene TRBJ1-3; D perhaps matches TRBD1 (6 bases). This CDR3 spans 16 amino acids. CDR1 and CDR2 from the germline V gene are SGHRS and YFSETQ. The V end was cut by 0 bases, the J end by 4 bases, with 14 bases between. The CDR3 sequence is CASSLGTGTTGNTIYF. CDR3 coding DNA: TGCGCCAGCAGCTTGGGGACCGGGACAACCGGAAACACCATATATTTT. The full variable domain, with the rest looked up from reference TRBV5-1 and TRBJ1-3, is KAGVTQTPRYLIKTRGQQVTLSCSPISGHRSVSWYQQTPGQGLQFLFEYFSETQRNKGNFPGRFSGRQFSNSRSEMNVSTLELGDSALYLCASSLGTGTTGNTIYFGEGSWLTVV.

This clonotype was counted a few times. The chain is built from TRBV4-1 and TRBJ2-1; D might be TRBD1 (5 bases). V gave up 1 base and J gave up 8 bases, with 15 bases separating them. Per the germline V gene, CDR1 is MGHRA and CDR2 is YSYEKL. This CDR3 has 15 amino acids. CDR3 loop: CASSQGGWGGDEQFF. CDR3 coding DNA: TGCGCCAGCAGCCAAGGGGGTTGGGGCGGTGATGAGCAGTTCTTC.

V and J are TRBV28 and TRBJ2-3; D is unclear. V gave up 7 bases and J gave up 0 bases, with 5 bases separating them. Germline loops: CDR1 MDHEN, CDR2 SYDVKM. CDR3 length: 12 residues. The CDR3 DNA reads as TGTGCCAGCATCGACAGCACAGATACGCAGTATTTT. It yields the protein CASIDSTDTQYF.

This clonotype has a count of ten or more. V gene TRBV5-1 combines with J gene TRBJ1-1; no reliable D call. The V and J ends lost 0 bases and 0 bases respectively, with 15 bases between them. The V gene's germline CDR1 is SGHRS and CDR2 YFSETQ. The CDR3 contains 17 residues. The CDR3 loop is CASSLAGLAGLNTEAFF. In DNA, the CDR3 is TGCGCCAGCAGCTTGGCCGGGTTGGCTGGACTGAACACTGAAGCTTTCTTT.

A few counts support this clonotype. The J gene is TRBJ1-5, the V gene TRBV7-2; D possibly corresponds to TRBD1 (6 bases). CDR3 size: 16 residues. Germline CDR1 SGHTA, CDR2 FQGNSA. Trimming shortened V by 4 bases and J by 5 bases, and 18 bases separated the two germline ends. In nucleotides, the CDR3 is TGTGCCAGCAGCTCCCCGCGGGGGGCTCTGTATCAGCCCCAGCATTTT. Translation gives CASSSPRGALYQPQHF.

The gene calls are TRBV28 and TRBJ1-5, with 9 nucleotides matching TRBD1. Looked up from germline, CDR1 is MDHEN and CDR2 is SYDVKM. The CDR3 has 15 residues. The J segment lost 5 bases and the V segment lost 6 bases, leaving 8 bases of the junction unmatched. DNA for the CDR3: TGTGCCAGCAGGGTTTTACAGGGGGCGCATCAGCCCCAGCATTTT. Its protein is CASRVLQGAHQPQHF.

This clonotype has a count of ten or more. The chain carries TRBV12-3 or TRBV12-4 and TRBJ2-1; D is undetermined. The V end lost 7 bases, the J end lost 3 bases, and 10 bases lay between the germline ends. The length of the CDR3 is 13 residues. CDR3: CASTPDGYNEQFF. The DNA of the CDR3 is TGTGCCAGCACCCCCGACGGCTACAATGAGCAGTTCTTC.

This clonotype has more than one count but fewer than ten. The V gene is TRBV2, the J gene TRBJ2-2, with a possible D match to TRBD2 (6 bases). CDR3 length: 20 amino acids. The V end was cut by 5 bases, the J end by 1 base, with 26 bases between. Germline CDR1 SNHLY, CDR2 FYNNEI. CDR3 DNA: TGTGCCAGCAGTTTATTCCTTCCCACACATATCGGGGGGAACACCGGGGAGCTGTTTTTT. Translated, it gives CASSLFLPTHIGGNTGELFF. Complete variable domain (other parts from reference TRBV2 and TRBJ2-2): EPEVTQTPSHQVTQMGQEVILRCVPISNHLYFYWYRQILGQKVEFLVSFYNNEISEKSEIFDDQFSVERPDGSNFTLKIRSTKLEDSAMYFCASSLFLPTHIGGNTGELFFGEGSRLTVL.

The rearrangement uses TRBV28 and TRBJ2-7; weak D call: TRBD1 (5 bases). The length of the CDR3 is 15 residues. CDR1 is MDHEN and CDR2 is SYDVKM in the germline V gene. With 2 bases removed from V and 5 bases from J, the gap between germline ends came to 16 bases. The CDR3 DNA sequence: TGTGCCAGCAGTTTAGACAGCGAAACGCTTGACGAGCAGTACTTC. The encoded protein is CASSLDSETLDEQYF. The variable domain in full, completed from reference TRBV28 and TRBJ2-7, reads DVKVTQSSRYLVKRTGEKVFLECVQDMDHENMFWYRQDPGLGLRLIYFSYDVKMKEKGDIPEGYSVSREKKERFSLILESASTNQTSMYLCASSLDSETLDEQYFGPGTRLTVT.